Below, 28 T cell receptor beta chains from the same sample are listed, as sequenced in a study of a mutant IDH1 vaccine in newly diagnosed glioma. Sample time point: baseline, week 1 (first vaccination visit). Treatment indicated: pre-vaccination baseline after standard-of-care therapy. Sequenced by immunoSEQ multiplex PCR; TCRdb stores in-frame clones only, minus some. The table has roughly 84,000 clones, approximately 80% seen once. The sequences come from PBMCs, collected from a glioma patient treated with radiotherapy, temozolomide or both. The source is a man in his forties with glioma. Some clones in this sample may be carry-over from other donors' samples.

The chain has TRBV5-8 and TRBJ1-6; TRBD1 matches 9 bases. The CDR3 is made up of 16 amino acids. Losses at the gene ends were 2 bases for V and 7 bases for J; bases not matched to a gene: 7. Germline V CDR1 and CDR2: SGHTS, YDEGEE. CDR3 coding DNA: TGTGCCAGCAGCTTTGGGCACAGGGGGCCGAATTCACCCCTCCACTTT. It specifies CASSFGHRGPNSPLHF. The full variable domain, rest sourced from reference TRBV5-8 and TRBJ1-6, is EAGVTQSPTHLIKTRGQQATLRCSPISGHTSVYWYQQALGLGLQFLLWYDEGEERNRGNFPPRFSGRQFPNYSSELNVNALELEDSALYLCASSFGHRGPNSPLHFGNGTRLTVT.

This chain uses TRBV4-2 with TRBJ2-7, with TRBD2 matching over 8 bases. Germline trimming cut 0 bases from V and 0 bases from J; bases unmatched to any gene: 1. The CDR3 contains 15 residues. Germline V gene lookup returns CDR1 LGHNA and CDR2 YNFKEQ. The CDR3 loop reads CASSQETSGSYEQYF. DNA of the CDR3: TGTGCCAGCAGCCAAGAAACTAGCGGCTCCTACGAGCAGTACTTC.

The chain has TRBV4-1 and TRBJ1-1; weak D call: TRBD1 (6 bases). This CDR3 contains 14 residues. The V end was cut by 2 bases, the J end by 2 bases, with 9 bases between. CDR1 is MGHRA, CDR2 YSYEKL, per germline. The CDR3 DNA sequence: TGCGCCAGCAGCCAATTACAGGGAAACACTGAAGCTTTCTTT. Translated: CASSQLQGNTEAFF.

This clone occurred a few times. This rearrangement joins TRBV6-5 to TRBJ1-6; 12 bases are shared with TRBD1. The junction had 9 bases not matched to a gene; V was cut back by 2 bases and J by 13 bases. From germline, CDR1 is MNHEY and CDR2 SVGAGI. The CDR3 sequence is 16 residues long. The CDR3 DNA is TGTGCCAGCAGTTACGGAGGGACAGGGGGCTTCCAGCCCCTCCACTTT. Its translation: CASSYGGTGGFQPLHF.

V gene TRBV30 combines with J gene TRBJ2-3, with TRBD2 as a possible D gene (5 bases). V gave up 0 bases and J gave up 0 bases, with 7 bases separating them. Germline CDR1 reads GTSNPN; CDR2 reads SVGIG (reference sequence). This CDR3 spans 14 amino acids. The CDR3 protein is CAWSVGVSTDTQYF. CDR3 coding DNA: TGTGCCTGGAGTGTCGGGGTAAGCACAGATACGCAGTATTTT. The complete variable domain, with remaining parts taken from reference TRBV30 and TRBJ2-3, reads SQTIHQWPATLVQPVGSPLSLECTVEGTSNPNLYWYRQAAGRGLQLLFYSVGIGQISSEVPQNLSASRPQDRQFILSSKKLLLSDSGFYLCAWSVGVSTDTQYFGPGTRLTVL.

CDR3 in amino acids: CASCYFEGSYTF. The CDR3 nucleotides are TGTGCCAGCTGCTATTTTGAGGGGAGCTACACCTTC. The J gene is TRBJ1-2, the V gene TRBV5-6; weak D call: TRBD1 (5 bases). The germline gives CDR1 SGHDT, CDR2 YYEEEE. V lost 7 bases and J 9 bases, leaving 16 bases between the germline ends. The CDR3 contains 12 residues.

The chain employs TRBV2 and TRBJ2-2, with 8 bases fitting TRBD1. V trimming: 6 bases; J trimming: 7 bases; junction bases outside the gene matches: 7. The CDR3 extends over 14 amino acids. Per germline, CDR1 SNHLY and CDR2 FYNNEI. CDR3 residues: CASRQQGVVGELFF. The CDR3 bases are TGTGCCAGCAGACAACAGGGGGTGGTCGGGGAGCTGTTTTTT.

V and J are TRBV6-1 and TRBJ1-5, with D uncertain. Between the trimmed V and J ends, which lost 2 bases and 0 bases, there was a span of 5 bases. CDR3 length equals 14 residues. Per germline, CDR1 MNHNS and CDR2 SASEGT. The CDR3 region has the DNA TGTGCCAGCAGTGAACGGGATAGCAATCAGCCCCAGCATTTT. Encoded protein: CASSERDSNQPQHF.

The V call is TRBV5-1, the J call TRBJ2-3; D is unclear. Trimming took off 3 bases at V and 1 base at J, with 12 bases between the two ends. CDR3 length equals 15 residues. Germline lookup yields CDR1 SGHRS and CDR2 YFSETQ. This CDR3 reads CASSYGNGGTDTQYF. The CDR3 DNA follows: TGCGCCAGCAGCTATGGCAATGGTGGCACAGATACGCAGTATTTT. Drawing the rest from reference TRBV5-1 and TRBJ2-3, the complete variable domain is KAGVTQTPRYLIKTRGQQVTLSCSPISGHRSVSWYQQTPGQGLQFLFEYFSETQRNKGNFPGRFSGRQFSNSRSEMNVSTLELGDSALYLCASSYGNGGTDTQYFGPGTRLTVL.

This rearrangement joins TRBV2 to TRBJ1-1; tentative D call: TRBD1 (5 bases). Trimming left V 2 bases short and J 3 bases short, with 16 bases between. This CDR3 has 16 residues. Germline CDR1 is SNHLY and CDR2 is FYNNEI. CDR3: CASSERDGIGDTEAFF. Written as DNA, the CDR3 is TGTGCCAGCAGTGAACGGGACGGAATAGGTGACACTGAAGCTTTCTTT.

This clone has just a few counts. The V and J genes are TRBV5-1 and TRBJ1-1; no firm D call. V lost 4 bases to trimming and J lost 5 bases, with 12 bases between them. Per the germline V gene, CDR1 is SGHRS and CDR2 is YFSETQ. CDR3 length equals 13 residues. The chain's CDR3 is CASSQMSETEAFF. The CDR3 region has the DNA TGCGCCAGCAGCCAAATGTCCGAAACTGAAGCTTTCTTT. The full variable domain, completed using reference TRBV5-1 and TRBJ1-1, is KAGVTQTPRYLIKTRGQQVTLSCSPISGHRSVSWYQQTPGQGLQFLFEYFSETQRNKGNFPGRFSGRQFSNSRSEMNVSTLELGDSALYLCASSQMSETEAFFGQGTRLTVV.

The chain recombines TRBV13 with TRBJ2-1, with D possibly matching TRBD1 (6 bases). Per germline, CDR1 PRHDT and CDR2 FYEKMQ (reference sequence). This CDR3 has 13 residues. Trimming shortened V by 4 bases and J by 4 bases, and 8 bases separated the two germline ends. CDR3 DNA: TGTGCCAGCAGCTCTACAGGGTACAATGAGCAGTTCTTC. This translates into CASSSTGYNEQFF. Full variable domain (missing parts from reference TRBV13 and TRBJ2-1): AAGVIQSPRHLIKEKRETATLKCYPIPRHDTVYWYQQGPGQDPQFLISFYEKMQSDKGSIPDRFSAQQFSDYHSELNMSSLELGDSALYFCASSSTGYNEQFFGPGTRLTVL.

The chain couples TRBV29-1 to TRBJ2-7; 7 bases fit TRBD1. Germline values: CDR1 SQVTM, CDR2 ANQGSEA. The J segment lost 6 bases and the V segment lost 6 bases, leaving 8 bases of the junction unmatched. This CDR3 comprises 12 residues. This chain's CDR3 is CSVQGEGAEQYF. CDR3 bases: TGCAGCGTCCAGGGGGAAGGGGCCGAGCAGTACTTC.

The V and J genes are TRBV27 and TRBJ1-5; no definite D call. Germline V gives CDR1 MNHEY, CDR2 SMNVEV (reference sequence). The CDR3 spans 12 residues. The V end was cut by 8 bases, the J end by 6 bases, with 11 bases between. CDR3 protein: CASASGSQPQHF. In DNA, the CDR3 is TGTGCCAGCGCTAGCGGGAGTCAGCCCCAGCATTTT.

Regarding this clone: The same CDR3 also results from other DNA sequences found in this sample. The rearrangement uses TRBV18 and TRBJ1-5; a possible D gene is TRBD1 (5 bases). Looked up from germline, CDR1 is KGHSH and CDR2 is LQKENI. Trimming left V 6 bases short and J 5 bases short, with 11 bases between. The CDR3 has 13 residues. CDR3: CASSRGRDQPQHF. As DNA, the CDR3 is TGTGCCAGCTCCCGGGGCAGGGATCAGCCCCAGCATTTT.

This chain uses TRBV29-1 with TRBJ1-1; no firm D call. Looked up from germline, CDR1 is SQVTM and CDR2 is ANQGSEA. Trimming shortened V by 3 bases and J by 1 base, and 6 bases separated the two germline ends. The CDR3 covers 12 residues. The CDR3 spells CSVDKGNTEAFF. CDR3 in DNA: TGCAGCGTTGATAAGGGGAACACTGAAGCTTTCTTT.

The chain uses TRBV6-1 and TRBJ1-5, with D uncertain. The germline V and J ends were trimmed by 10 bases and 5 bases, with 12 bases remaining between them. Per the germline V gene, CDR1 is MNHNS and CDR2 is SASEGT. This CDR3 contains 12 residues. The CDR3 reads CATGLEYQPQHF. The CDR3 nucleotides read TGTGCCACCGGGCTAGAGTATCAGCCCCAGCATTTT.

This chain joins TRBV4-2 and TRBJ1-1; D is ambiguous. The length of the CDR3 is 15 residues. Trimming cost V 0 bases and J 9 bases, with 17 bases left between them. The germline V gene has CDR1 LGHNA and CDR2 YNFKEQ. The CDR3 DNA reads TGTGCCAGCAGCCAAGACCGGGCCAGCCAAGGTCAAGCTTTCTTT. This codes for CASSQDRASQGQAFF.

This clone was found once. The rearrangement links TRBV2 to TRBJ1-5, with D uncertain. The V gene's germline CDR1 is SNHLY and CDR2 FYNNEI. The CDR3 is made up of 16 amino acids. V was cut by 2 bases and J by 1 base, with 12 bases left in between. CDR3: CASSERRQVSNQPQHF. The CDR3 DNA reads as TGTGCCAGCAGTGAAAGGCGGCAGGTCAGCAATCAGCCCCAGCATTTT.

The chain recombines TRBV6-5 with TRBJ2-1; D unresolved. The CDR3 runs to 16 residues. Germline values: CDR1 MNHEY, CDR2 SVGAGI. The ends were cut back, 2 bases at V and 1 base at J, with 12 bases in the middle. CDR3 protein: CASSYGPPWSYNEQFF. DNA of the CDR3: TGTGCCAGCAGTTACGGGCCCCCGTGGTCCTACAATGAGCAGTTCTTC.

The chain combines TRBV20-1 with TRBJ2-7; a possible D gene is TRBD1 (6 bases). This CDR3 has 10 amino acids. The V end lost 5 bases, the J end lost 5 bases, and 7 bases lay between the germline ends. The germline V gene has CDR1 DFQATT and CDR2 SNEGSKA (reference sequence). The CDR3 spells CSASGDEQYF. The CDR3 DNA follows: TGCAGTGCTTCAGGGGACGAGCAGTACTTC.

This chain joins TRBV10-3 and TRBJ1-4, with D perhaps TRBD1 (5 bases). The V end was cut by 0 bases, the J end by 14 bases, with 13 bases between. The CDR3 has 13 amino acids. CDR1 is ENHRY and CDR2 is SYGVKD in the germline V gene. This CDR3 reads CAISESGPGSLFF. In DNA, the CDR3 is TGTGCCATCAGTGAGTCGGGGCCCGGGAGTCTGTTTTTT.

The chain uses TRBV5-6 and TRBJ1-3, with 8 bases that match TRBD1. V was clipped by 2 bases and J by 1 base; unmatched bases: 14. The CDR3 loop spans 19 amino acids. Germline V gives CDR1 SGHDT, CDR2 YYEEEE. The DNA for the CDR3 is TGTGCCAGCAGCTTTTTAGGGACAGGCGGCAGATCATCTGGAAACACCATATATTTT. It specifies CASSFLGTGGRSSGNTIYF.

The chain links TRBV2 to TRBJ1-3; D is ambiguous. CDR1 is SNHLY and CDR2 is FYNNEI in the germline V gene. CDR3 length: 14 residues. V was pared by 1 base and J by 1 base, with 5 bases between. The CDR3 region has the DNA TGTGCCAGCAGTGAAGGGCAATCTGGAAACACCATATATTTT. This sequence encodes CASSEGQSGNTIYF. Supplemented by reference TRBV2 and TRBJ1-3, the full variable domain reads EPEVTQTPSHQVTQMGQEVILRCVPISNHLYFYWYRQILGQKVEFLVSFYNNEISEKSEIFDDQFSVERPDGSNFTLKIRSTKLEDSAMYFCASSEGQSGNTIYFGEGSWLTVV.

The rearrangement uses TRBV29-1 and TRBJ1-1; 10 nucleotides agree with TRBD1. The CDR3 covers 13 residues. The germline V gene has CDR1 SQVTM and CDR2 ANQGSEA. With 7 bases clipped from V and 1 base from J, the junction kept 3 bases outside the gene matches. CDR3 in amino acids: CSADRGPNTEAFF. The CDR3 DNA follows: TGCAGCGCCGACAGGGGGCCGAACACTGAAGCTTTCTTT.

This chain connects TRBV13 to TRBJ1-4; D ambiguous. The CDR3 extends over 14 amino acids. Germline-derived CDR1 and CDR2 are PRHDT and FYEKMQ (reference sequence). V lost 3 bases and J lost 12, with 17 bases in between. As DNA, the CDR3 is TGTGCCAGCAGCTTCCGCCCCGGAGAAGGTGAACTGTTTTTT. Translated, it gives CASSFRPGEGELFF.

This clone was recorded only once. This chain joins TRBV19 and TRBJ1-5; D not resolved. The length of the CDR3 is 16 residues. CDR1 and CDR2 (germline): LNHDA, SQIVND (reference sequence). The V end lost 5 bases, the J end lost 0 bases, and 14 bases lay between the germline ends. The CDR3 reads CASSPRATYSNQPQHF. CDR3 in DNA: TGTGCCAGTAGTCCACGGGCAACCTATAGCAATCAGCCCCAGCATTTT.

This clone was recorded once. CDR3 DNA sequence: TGTGCCAGCAGCTTGATGGCAGACTCTGGGGCCAACGTCCTGACTTTC. As protein: CASSLMADSGANVLTF. The chain links TRBV5-4 to TRBJ2-6; no clear D. This CDR3 comprises 16 residues. From germline, CDR1 is SGHNT and CDR2 YYREEE (reference sequence). Trimming cost V 1 base and J 0 bases, with 8 bases left between them.